This T cell receptor beta chain appears in the sequencing data of a study of identifying expanded T cells in peripheral blood. Broader study findings: Variance in clone template counts between approximately 2-week samples significantly increased with total template count across all healthy donors. Approximately 1.1 clones differed between technical replicates, versus approximately 16 and 19 over time.

Only in-frame clones appear in the TCRdb table, and some are missing; sequencing was by immunoSEQ multiplex PCR. The repertoire includes 81,000 or so clones, 80% to 85% of them detected once, and roughly a fifth sits in the top ten. Germline lookup yields CDR1 MNHNS and CDR2 SASEGT. V dropped 0 bases and J dropped 7 bases, with 7 bases sitting between them. CDR3 size: 13 residues. During the collection period, no donor immune events like infections were recorded. Concerning this clone: The antigen is unknown.

This rearrangement joins TRBV6-1 to TRBJ1-5; unclear D gene. This receptor was taken from a person aged 18 to 70 in good health. The sequenced sample was blood. DNA of the CDR3: TGTGCCAGCAGTGAAGCCGCAAGGCAGCCCCAGCATTTT. Its translation is CASSEAARQPQHF.